Listed here are 13 T cell receptor beta chains from one sample, sequenced in a study of glioma-infiltrating T cells after dendritic cell vaccination. Clones were read by immunoSEQ multiplex PCR, and TCRdb kept only the in-frame ones, dropping some. The sample shows nearly 85,000 clones, 80% to 90% of them seen only once. Source: blood, taken before dendritic cell vaccination. These receptors were obtained from a human donor with glioblastoma.

Here the CDR3 reads CARSSGQGALDNSPLHF. CDR3 coding DNA: TGTGCCAGAAGCTCGGGACAGGGGGCTTTGGATAATTCACCCCTCCACTTT. The rearrangement joins TRBV5-3 to TRBJ1-6; 12 bases are a match to TRBD1. Being an ORF, TRBV5-3 has a function that is uncertain. V lost 3 bases, J lost 5 bases, and 6 bases stayed unmatched. The CDR3 contains 17 residues.

The CDR3 sequence: CASSLGLADYEQYF. The CDR3 DNA sequence: TGTGCCAGCAGCCTGGGACTAGCAGACTACGAGCAGTACTTC. The chain uses TRBV5-4 and TRBJ2-7, with 9 bases matching TRBD2. CDR1 is SGHNT and CDR2 is YYREEE in the germline V gene (reference sequence). With 4 bases clipped from V and 3 bases from J, the junction kept 5 bases outside the gene matches. The CDR3 has 14 residues. The full variable domain, rest sourced from reference TRBV5-4 and TRBJ2-7, is ETGVTQSPTHLIKTRGQQVTLRCSSQSGHNTVSWYQQALGQGPQFIFQYYREEENGRGNFPPRFSGLQFPNYSSELNVNALELDDSALYLCASSLGLADYEQYFGPGTRLTVT.

J is TRBJ1-1 and V is TRBV7-9; no definite D call. CDR1 and CDR2 (germline): SEHNR, FQNEAQ (reference sequence). The CDR3 length is 11 residues. Trimming left V 4 bases short and J 3 bases short, with 3 bases between. In DNA form, the CDR3 reads TGTGCCAGCAGCTCCTACACTGAAGCTTTCTTT. Its translation is CASSSYTEAFF.

The V call is TRBV2, the J call TRBJ1-4, with D possibly matching TRBD1 (5 bases). The CDR3 length is 15 residues. The V and J ends lost 0 bases and 7 bases respectively, with 12 bases between them. Germline CDR1 is SNHLY and CDR2 is FYNNEI. The CDR3 DNA reads TGTGCCAGCAGTGAAGCGGCAGCAGGGTCTGAAAAACTGTTTTTT. Amino acid sequence: CASSEAAAGSEKLFF.

The chain combines TRBV9 with TRBJ2-1, with 10 bases aligning to TRBD1. This CDR3 has 15 residues. V dropped 4 bases and J dropped 3; count of bases not matched to a gene: 4. Germline assignment: CDR1 SGDLS and CDR2 YYNGEE. The CDR3 here is CASSLGQGGYNEQFF. DNA of the CDR3: TGTGCCAGCAGCCTAGGACAGGGGGGCTACAATGAGCAGTTCTTC.

The V gene is TRBV2, the J gene TRBJ1-2; D is unclear. CDR3 size: 14 residues. V was shortened by 3 bases and J by 4 bases, with 12 bases between the two germline ends. Germline CDR1 is SNHLY and CDR2 is FYNNEI. The CDR3 DNA is TGTGCCAGCAGTGAGCGCCTCTTCCTCTATGGCTACACCTTC. Protein product: CASSERLFLYGYTF.

The chain combines TRBV2 with TRBJ1-2; TRBD1 matches at 11 bases. Trimming took 8 bases from V and 3 from J; bases not matched to a gene: 8. Germline V gene sequence: CDR1 SNHLY, CDR2 FYNNEI. This CDR3 is 15 amino acids long. The CDR3 nucleotides are TGTGCCAGCCGGGGGACAGGGGGGAGTTACTATGGCTACACCTTC. This encodes CASRGTGGSYYGYTF.

The chain couples TRBV11-2 to TRBJ2-5; D unresolved. Trimming pared 5 bases from V and 5 bases from J, leaving 9 bases between. The CDR3 runs 12 residues. CDR1 is SGHAT, CDR2 FQNNGV, per germline. The CDR3 sequence: CASSRLEETQYF. As DNA, the CDR3 is TGTGCCAGCAGCCGTCTAGAGGAGACCCAGTACTTC.

The genes are TRBV9 and TRBJ1-3; D ambiguous. The germline V gene has CDR1 SGDLS and CDR2 YYNGEE. CDR3 length: 13 residues. V was pared by 5 bases and J by 0 bases, with 6 bases between. The CDR3 DNA sequence: TGTGCCAGCAGTTCAGGCTCTGGAAACACCATATATTTT. Amino acids: CASSSGSGNTIYF.

This sequence joins TRBV5-1 and TRBJ1-1, with TRBD1 as a possible D gene (6 bases). Germline CDR1 reads SGHRS; CDR2 reads YFSETQ. There are 14 residues in the CDR3. The V and J ends lost 4 bases and 3 bases respectively, with 13 bases between them. The CDR3 bases are TGCGCCAGCAGCACCTCCAGGGGCGACACTGAAGCTTTCTTT. This codes for CASSTSRGDTEAFF.

The chain has TRBV11-2 and TRBJ2-2; 10 bases map to TRBD1. The germline CDR1 and CDR2 sequences are SGHAT and FQNNGV. The V and J ends lost 1 base and 7 bases, in that order; junction bases with no gene match: 0. The CDR3 contains 14 residues. In DNA form, the CDR3 reads TGTGCCAGCAGCTTAGGGACAGGGGGCGGGGAGCTGTTTTTT. This sequence encodes CASSLGTGGGELFF.

Concerning this clone itself: One junction end does not reproduce the germline sequence, and a read error may be involved. The identical CDR3 is also encoded by other nucleotide sequences in the sample. The genes are TRBV19 and TRBJ1-6; TRBD1 matches at 7 bases. Germline V gene lookup returns CDR1 LNHDA and CDR2 SQIVND (reference sequence). CDR3 length: 19 amino acids. CDR3 coding DNA: TGTGCCAGTAGTATAGACCGACTGTCAGGGGGAACCTATAATTCCCCCCTCCACTTT. Translation gives CASSIDRLSGGTYNSPLHF.

V is TRBV5-1 and J is TRBJ2-1; TRBD2 agrees at 9 bases. This CDR3 is built from 15 residues. Per germline, CDR1 SGHRS and CDR2 YFSETQ. Losses at the gene ends were 0 bases for V and 4 bases for J; bases not matched to a gene: 2. The CDR3 nucleotides read TGCGCCAGCAGCTTGGGACTAGCGGATTACAATGAGCAGTTCTTC. Protein sequence: CASSLGLADYNEQFF.